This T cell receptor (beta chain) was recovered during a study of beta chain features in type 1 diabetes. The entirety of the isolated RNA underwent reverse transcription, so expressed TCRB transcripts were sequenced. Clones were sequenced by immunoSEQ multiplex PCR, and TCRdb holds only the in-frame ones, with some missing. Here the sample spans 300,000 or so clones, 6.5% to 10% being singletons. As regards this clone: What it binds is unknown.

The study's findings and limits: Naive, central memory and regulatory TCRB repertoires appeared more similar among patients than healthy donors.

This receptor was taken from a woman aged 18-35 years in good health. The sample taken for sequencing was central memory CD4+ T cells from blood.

In nucleotides, the CDR3 is TGCGCCAGCAGCCAAGTGGCCAACACCGGGGAGCTGTTTTTT. Its protein product is CASSQVANTGELFF. The chain carries TRBV4-3 and TRBJ2-2; D uncertain. The length of the CDR3 is 14 residues. CDR1 LGHNA and CDR2 YSLEER come from the germline V gene. The V gene lost 1 base and the J gene lost 2 bases, with 5 bases spanning the gap.